This T cell receptor beta chain stems from a study of cytomegalovirus exposure and HLA in healthy donors. In this sample, this clone turned up a few times. The antigen is undetermined. General study results and limits: Later, TCR association rates were found to vary by HLA locus, highest for DRB1 and lowest for HLA-C.

PCR employed 60 Vbeta and 13 Jbeta primers. Sequencing used immunoSEQ multiplex PCR; TCRdb keeps in-frame clones, though not all of them. Of over 200,000 clones listed, over 65% are singletons. The CDR3 contains 16 residues. CDR1 and CDR2 (germline): SGHRS, YFSETQ. V lost 1 base to trimming and J lost 1 base; unmatched junction nucleotides: 2. This receptor was obtained from a woman in her sixties in good health and CMV-seropositive. The sequenced material came from PBMCs. This chain connects TRBV5-1 to TRBJ2-3, with 11 bases lining up with TRBD2. CDR3 in DNA: TGCGCCAGCAGCTTGACTAGCGGGGGCCGCACAGATACGCAGTATTTT. Protein: CASSLTSGGRTDTQYF.